A single sample gave rise to the 7 T cell receptor beta chains below, sequenced in a study of blood T cell repertoires in COVID-19. Clones were sequenced by immunoSEQ multiplex PCR, and TCRdb holds only the in-frame ones, with some missing. This repertoire shows around 200,000 clones, around 84% found once; its top ten account for 2.5% to 3.5%. Sequencing used peripheral blood. The origin of the receptors is a middle-aged man with active or convalescent COVID-19.

CDR3 residues: CASSEAGTSGGTQYF. The CDR3, as DNA: TGTGCCAGCAGTGAAGCGGGGACTAGCGGGGGGACGCAGTATTTT. V usage is TRBV6-1 and J usage is TRBJ2-3; 15 bases map to TRBD2. The CDR3 sequence is 15 residues long. Germline V gene sequence: CDR1 MNHNS, CDR2 SASEGT. The V segment lost 0 bases and the J segment 9 bases; nucleotides outside the gene matches: 1.

The chain uses TRBV6-6 and TRBJ1-6; tentatively, D is TRBD1 (5 bases). Trimming removed 8 bases from V and 8 bases from J, with 16 bases in between. Germline CDR1 MNHNY, CDR2 SVGAGI (reference sequence). CDR3 length: 14 amino acids. CDR3 bases: TGTGCCAGCCGGCATACAGGCCCCCATTCACCCCTCCACTTT. This codes for CASRHTGPHSPLHF.

This sequence joins TRBV4-1 and TRBJ2-3; D is possibly TRBD1 (6 bases). The germline gives CDR1 MGHRA, CDR2 YSYEKL. Between the trimmed V and J ends, which lost 0 bases and 4 bases, there was a span of 11 bases. The CDR3 runs to 15 residues. The DNA of the CDR3 is TGCGCCAGCAGCCAAGATCAGGGGTATGCAGATACGCAGTATTTT. Amino acid sequence: CASSQDQGYADTQYF.

This chain connects TRBV29-1 to TRBJ1-2; D is possibly TRBD1 (5 bases). The CDR3 length is 13 residues. Trimming pared 7 bases from V and 5 bases from J, leaving 17 bases between. Germline V gene sequence: CDR1 SQVTM, CDR2 ANQGSEA. The CDR3, as DNA: TGCAGCGGGGGTTTTGGGGCGATGTATGGCTACACCTTC. It translates to CSGGFGAMYGYTF.

The rearrangement joins TRBV5-6 to TRBJ1-6, with TRBD1 identical over 7 bases. This CDR3 region has 15 residues. After removal of 2 bases from V and 5 bases from J, the junction contained 4 bases not matched to a gene. Germline V gives CDR1 SGHDT, CDR2 YYEEEE. CDR3 loop: CASSFRDRNNSPLHF. DNA for the CDR3: TGTGCCAGCAGCTTCCGGGACAGAAATAATTCACCCCTCCACTTT.

This clone has a handful of counts. The CDR3: CASSKGQGNTGELFF. The CDR3 DNA is TGCGCCAGCAGCAAAGGACAGGGGAACACCGGGGAGCTGTTTTTT. The V call is TRBV5-1, the J call TRBJ2-2; 8 nucleotides line up with TRBD1. CDR1 SGHRS and CDR2 YFSETQ come from the germline V gene. V lost 4 bases to trimming and J lost 1 base; unmatched junction nucleotides: 3. There are 15 residues in the CDR3. Supplemented by reference TRBV5-1 and TRBJ2-2, the full variable domain reads KAGVTQTPRYLIKTRGQQVTLSCSPISGHRSVSWYQQTPGQGLQFLFEYFSETQRNKGNFPGRFSGRQFSNSRSEMNVSTLELGDSALYLCASSKGQGNTGELFFGEGSRLTVL.

This chain uses TRBV11-3 with TRBJ2-1; tentatively, D is TRBD1 (5 bases). This CDR3 region has 12 residues. The V gene's germline CDR1 is SGHNT and CDR2 YENEEA. Trimming took off 4 bases at V and 9 bases at J, with 10 bases between the two ends. CDR3 nucleotide sequence: TGTGCCAGCAGCTCCAGGGTGGCTGAGCAGTTCTTC. It is translated as CASSSRVAEQFF.